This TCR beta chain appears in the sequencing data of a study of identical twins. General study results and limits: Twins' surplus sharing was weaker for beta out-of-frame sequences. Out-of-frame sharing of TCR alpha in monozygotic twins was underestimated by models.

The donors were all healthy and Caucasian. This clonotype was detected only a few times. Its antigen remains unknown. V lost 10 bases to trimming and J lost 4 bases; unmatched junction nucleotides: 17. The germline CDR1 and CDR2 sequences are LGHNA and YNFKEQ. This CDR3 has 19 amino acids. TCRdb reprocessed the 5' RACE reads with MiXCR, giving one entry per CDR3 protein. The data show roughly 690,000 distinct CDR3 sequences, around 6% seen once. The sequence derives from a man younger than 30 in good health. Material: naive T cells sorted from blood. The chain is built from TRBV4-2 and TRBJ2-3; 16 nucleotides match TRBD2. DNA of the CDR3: TGTGCCATCCCAGAACCGGGACTAGCGGGAGGGCCTAAAGCAGATACGCAGTATTTT. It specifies CAIPEPGLAGGPKADTQYF.